This T cell receptor (beta chain) stems from a study of type 1 and type 2 diabetes patients. On the study more broadly: Donors were type 1 diabetes, type 2 diabetes, or nondiabetic controls.

PCR was run on genomic DNA. The TCR beta CDR3 region was amplified using 30 forward and 13 reverse primers. TCRdb passed the multiplex PCR reads through MiXCR, listing each CDR3 protein once. Of 280,000 or so distinct CDR3 sequences listed, around 50% are singletons. Concerning this clonotype itself: Antigen specificity is unknown.

No donor had another autoimmune disease or recent infection within four weeks. Trimming took 5 bases from V and 0 from J, leaving 11 bases between them. The CDR3 loop spans 14 amino acids. Germline loops: CDR1 LNHDA, CDR2 SQIVND (reference sequence). Regarding the study as a whole: Type 2 diabetes and control samples shared highly correlated V and J usage, averaging around 0.97.

Material for sequencing was peripheral blood mononuclear cells (PBMCs). The TCR was taken from a young man with type 2 diabetes. V gene TRBV19 combines with J gene TRBJ2-7, with a weak D call TRBD1 (6 bases). The CDR3 loop reads CASSGDISSYEQYF. As DNA, the CDR3 is TGTGCCAGTAGTGGGGACATAAGCTCCTACGAGCAGTACTTC.